The 3 T cell receptor beta chains in this list originate from one sample, sequenced in a study of T cell responses to AZD1222 COVID-19 vaccine. Assay used: immunoSEQ multiplex PCR; TCRdb lists only in-frame clones, some missing. The data show roughly 70,000 clones, about four fifths seen once. The sequences come from peripheral blood, collected 28 days after the second AZD1222 dose. The receptors stem from an adult who received the AZD1222 COVID-19 vaccine.

V is TRBV30 and J is TRBJ2-2; D perhaps matches TRBD1 (5 bases). This CDR3 is 16 amino acids long. Germline V gene data show CDR1 as GTSNPN and CDR2 as SVGIG (reference sequence). Trimming cost V 0 bases and J 1 base, with 12 bases left between them. This chain's CDR3 is CAWSVHGRVNTGELFF. The CDR3 nucleotides are TGTGCCTGGAGTGTACATGGCAGGGTGAACACCGGGGAGCTGTTTTTT.

The chain links TRBV6-5 to TRBJ1-1, with a possible D match to TRBD1 (5 bases). The CDR3 consists of 15 residues. The V gene's germline CDR1 is MNHEY and CDR2 SVGAGI. V was trimmed by 6 bases and J by 0 bases, leaving 14 bases between them. The CDR3 DNA reads as TGTGCCAGCAGCACGGGGGGGGGTTTGAACACTGAAGCTTTCTTT. This sequence encodes CASSTGGGLNTEAFF.

The V and J genes are TRBV30 and TRBJ2-1, with 9 bases matching TRBD1. CDR1 and CDR2 (germline): GTSNPN, SVGIG (reference sequence). The CDR3 extends over 13 amino acids. The V and J ends lost 7 bases and 2 bases, in that order; junction bases with no gene match: 3. The CDR3 loop reads CALNRGPYNEQFF. DNA for the CDR3: TGTGCCTTAAACAGGGGGCCCTACAATGAGCAGTTCTTC. The full variable domain, rest sourced from reference TRBV30 and TRBJ2-1, is SQTIHQWPATLVQPVGSPLSLECTVEGTSNPNLYWYRQAAGRGLQLLFYSVGIGQISSEVPQNLSASRPQDRQFILSSKKLLLSDSGFYLCALNRGPYNEQFFGPGTRLTVL.